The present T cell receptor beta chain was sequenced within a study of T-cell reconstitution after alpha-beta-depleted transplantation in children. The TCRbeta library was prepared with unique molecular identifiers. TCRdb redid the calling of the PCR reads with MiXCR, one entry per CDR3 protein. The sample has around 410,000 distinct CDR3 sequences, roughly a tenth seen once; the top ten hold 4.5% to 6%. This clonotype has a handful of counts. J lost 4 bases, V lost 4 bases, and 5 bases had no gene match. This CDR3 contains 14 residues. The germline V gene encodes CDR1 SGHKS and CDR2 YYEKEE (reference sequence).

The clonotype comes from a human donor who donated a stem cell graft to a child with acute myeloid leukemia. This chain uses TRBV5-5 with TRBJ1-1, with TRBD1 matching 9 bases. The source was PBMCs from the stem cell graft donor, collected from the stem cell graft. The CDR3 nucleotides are TGTGCCAGCAGCGTCACAGGGGGCCTCACTGAAGCTTTCTTT. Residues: CASSVTGGLTEAFF.